This passage covers 9 T cell receptor beta chains from one sample sequenced in a study of T cells in Graves' hyperthyroidism and ophthalmopathy. The TCR beta CDR3 regions underwent amplification using RNA transcripts as the source. Researchers ran a first-round RT-PCR on the TCR CDR3 using the HTBI primer set. One entry per CDR3 protein, called by TCRdb with MiXCR from the multiplex PCR reads. In the table there are almost 600,000 distinct CDR3 sequences, more than 11% of which are singletons. The specimen was blood. Receptors were obtained from a woman aged 25 to 39 with Graves' hyperthyroidism that later progressed to Graves' ophthalmopathy.

This clonotype was counted many times. V is TRBV13 and J is TRBJ2-1; the match to TRBD2 covers 9 bases. CDR1 is PRHDT, CDR2 FYEKMQ, per germline (reference sequence). J was trimmed by 7 bases and V by 8 bases; bases with no gene match: 15. The CDR3 has 16 amino acids. Here the CDR3 DNA reads TGTGCCAGCCGCTACAGCGGGAGGTCTAACGGGAATGAGCAGTTCTTC. Its translation is CASRYSGRSNGNEQFF.

This clonotype came up a few times. The rearrangement links TRBV28 to TRBJ2-7; 9 bases align to TRBD2. CDR3 length: 16 amino acids. Germline V gene lookup returns CDR1 MDHEN and CDR2 SYDVKM. V was clipped by 5 bases and J by 5 bases; unmatched bases: 13. The CDR3 is CASSGIGAGGPHEQYF. CDR3 coding DNA: TGTGCCAGCAGTGGCATCGGGGCGGGAGGGCCACACGAGCAGTACTTC.

Many counts were recorded for this clonotype. This rearrangement joins TRBV2 to TRBJ2-2; TRBD1 or TRBD2 may be the D gene (7 bases each). This CDR3 has 16 residues. Trimming removed 7 bases at V and 2 bases at J, with 17 bases between. CDR1 and CDR2 (germline): SNHLY, FYNNEI. The CDR3, as DNA: TGTGCCAGCACCCAGGGGGGGATCCCTAACACCGGGGAGCTGTTTTTT. Translation gives CASTQGGIPNTGELFF.

The rearrangement uses TRBV5-1 and TRBJ2-1; weak D call: TRBD2 (7 bases). Looked up from germline, CDR1 is SGHRS and CDR2 is YFSETQ. The length of the CDR3 is 13 residues. Trimming pared 5 bases from V and 12 bases from J, leaving 18 bases between. CDR3 protein: CASRGTGRVSQFF. The CDR3 DNA is TGCGCCAGCAGGGGAACAGGGAGGGTATCGCAGTTCTTC. Looking up the rest from reference TRBV5-1 and TRBJ2-1 gives the full variable domain: KAGVTQTPRYLIKTRGQQVTLSCSPISGHRSVSWYQQTPGQGLQFLFEYFSETQRNKGNFPGRFSGRQFSNSRSEMNVSTLELGDSALYLCASRGTGRVSQFFGPGTRLTVL.

This clonotype was detected ten times or more. This rearrangement joins TRBV20-1 to TRBJ2-7, with 7 bases fitting TRBD1. The junction had 9 bases not matched to a gene; V was cut back by 6 bases and J by 1 base. This CDR3 contains 14 residues. Germline CDR1 and CDR2: DFQATT and SNEGSKA (reference sequence). Here the CDR3 DNA reads TGCAGTGCCAGACGACAGGGCGCGTCCTACGAGCAGTACTTC. Translation: CSARRQGASYEQYF.

In this sample, this clonotype turned up a few times. The CDR3 reads CASSLIGFSYEQYF. The CDR3 nucleotides are TGCGCCAGCAGCTTGATCGGGTTCTCCTACGAGCAGTACTTC. The genes are TRBV5-1 and TRBJ2-7; no clear D gene. Germline CDR1 and CDR2: SGHRS and YFSETQ. Trimming removed 1 base at V and 0 bases at J, with 8 bases between. The CDR3 spans 14 residues.

This clonotype has more than one count but fewer than ten. V and J are TRBV7-9 and TRBJ2-1, with 9 bases that match TRBD1. Germline-derived CDR1 and CDR2 are SEHNR and FQNEAQ (reference sequence). This CDR3 has 19 amino acids. The V segment lost 5 bases and the J segment 1 base; nucleotides outside the gene matches: 15. The CDR3 protein is CASSTRTGDGIMSYNEQFF. The CDR3 DNA reads TGTGCCAGCAGCACCCGGACAGGGGACGGGATCATGTCCTACAATGAGCAGTTCTTC.

In its sample, this clonotype was seen a few times. This chain joins TRBV29-1 and TRBJ2-5, with 7 bases matching TRBD2. Germline V CDR1 and CDR2: SQVTM, ANQGSEA. The CDR3 has 13 amino acids. V lost 3 bases and J lost 5; bases outside the gene matches: 6. DNA for the CDR3: TGCAGCGTTGAGCCCGGGAGGTGGGAGACCCAGTACTTC. Translating it yields CSVEPGRWETQYF.

This clonotype was counted ten times or more. The chain employs TRBV19 and TRBJ1-5; 7 bases are a match to TRBD1. CDR3 length: 13 amino acids. Trimming removed 8 bases from V and 3 bases from J; junction bases left unmatched: 4. The germline V gene encodes CDR1 LNHDA and CDR2 SQIVND (reference sequence). CDR3 protein: CASQGQHNQPQHF. The CDR3 coding sequence is TGTGCCAGTCAGGGACAGCACAATCAGCCCCAGCATTTT.